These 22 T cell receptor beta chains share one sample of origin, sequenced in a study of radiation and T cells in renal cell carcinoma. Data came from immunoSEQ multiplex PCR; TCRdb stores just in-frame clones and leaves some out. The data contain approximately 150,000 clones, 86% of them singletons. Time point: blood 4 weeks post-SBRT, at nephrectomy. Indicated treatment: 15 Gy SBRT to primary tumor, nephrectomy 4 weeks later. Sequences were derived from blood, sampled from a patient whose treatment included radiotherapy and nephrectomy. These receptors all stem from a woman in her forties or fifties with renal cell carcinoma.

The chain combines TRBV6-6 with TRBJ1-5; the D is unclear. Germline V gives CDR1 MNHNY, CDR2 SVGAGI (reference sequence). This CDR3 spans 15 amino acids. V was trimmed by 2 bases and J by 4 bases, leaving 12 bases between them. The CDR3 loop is CASSYGREGNQPQHF. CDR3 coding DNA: TGTGCCAGCAGTTACGGACGGGAGGGAAATCAGCCCCAGCATTTT.

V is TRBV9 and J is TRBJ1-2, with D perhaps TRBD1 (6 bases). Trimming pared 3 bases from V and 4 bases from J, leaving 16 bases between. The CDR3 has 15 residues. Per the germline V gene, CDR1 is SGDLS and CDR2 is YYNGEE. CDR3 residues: CASSATGNSGYGYTF. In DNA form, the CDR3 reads TGTGCCAGCAGCGCTACAGGGAACTCAGGCTATGGCTACACCTTC. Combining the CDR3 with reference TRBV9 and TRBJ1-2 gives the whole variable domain DSGVTQTPKHLITATGQRVTLRCSPRSGDLSVYWYQQSLDQGLQFLIQYYNGEERAKGNILERFSAQQFPDLHSELNLSSLELGDSALYFCASSATGNSGYGYTFGSGTRLTVV.

The DNA for the CDR3 is TGTGCCAGCAGCGCCAGGGATAGCGGGTATGGCAACCTAGCCTACGAGCAGTACTTC. Amino acid sequence: CASSARDSGYGNLAYEQYF. The genes are TRBV9 and TRBJ2-7, with 7 bases matching TRBD2. CDR1 and CDR2 from the germline V gene are SGDLS and YYNGEE. The CDR3 totals 19 residues. The ends lost 3 bases at V and 2 bases at J; junction bases unmatched: 20. The whole variable domain, filled in from reference TRBV9 and TRBJ2-7, reads DSGVTQTPKHLITATGQRVTLRCSPRSGDLSVYWYQQSLDQGLQFLIQYYNGEERAKGNILERFSAQQFPDLHSELNLSSLELGDSALYFCASSARDSGYGNLAYEQYFGPGTRLTVT.

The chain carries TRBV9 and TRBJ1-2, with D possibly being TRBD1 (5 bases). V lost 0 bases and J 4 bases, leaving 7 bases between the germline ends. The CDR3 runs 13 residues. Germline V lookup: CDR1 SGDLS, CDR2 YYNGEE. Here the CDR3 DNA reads TGTGCCAGCAGCGTAGGGGGCGGCTATGGCTACACCTTC. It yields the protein CASSVGGGYGYTF. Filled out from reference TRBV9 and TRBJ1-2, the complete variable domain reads DSGVTQTPKHLITATGQRVTLRCSPRSGDLSVYWYQQSLDQGLQFLIQYYNGEERAKGNILERFSAQQFPDLHSELNLSSLELGDSALYFCASSVGGGYGYTFGSGTRLTVV.

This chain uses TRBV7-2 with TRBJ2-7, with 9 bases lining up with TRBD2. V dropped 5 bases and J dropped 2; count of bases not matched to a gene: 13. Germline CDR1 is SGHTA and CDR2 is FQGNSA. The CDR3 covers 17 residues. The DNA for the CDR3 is TGTGCCAGCAGCCCTACCCGGCCTAGCGGGATCCCCTACGAGCAGTACTTC. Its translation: CASSPTRPSGIPYEQYF.

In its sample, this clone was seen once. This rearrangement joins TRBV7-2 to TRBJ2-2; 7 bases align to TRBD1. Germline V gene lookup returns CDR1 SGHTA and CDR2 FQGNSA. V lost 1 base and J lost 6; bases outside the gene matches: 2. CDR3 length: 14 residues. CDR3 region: CASSLEGAPGELFF. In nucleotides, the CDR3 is TGTGCCAGCAGCTTAGAGGGGGCGCCCGGGGAGCTGTTTTTT.

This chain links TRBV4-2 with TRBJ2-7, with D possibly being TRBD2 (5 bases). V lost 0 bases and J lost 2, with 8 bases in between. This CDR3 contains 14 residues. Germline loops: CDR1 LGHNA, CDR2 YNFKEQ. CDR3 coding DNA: TGTGCCAGCAGCCAAGAGGAGGAGCCCTACGAGCAGTACTTC. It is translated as CASSQEEEPYEQYF.

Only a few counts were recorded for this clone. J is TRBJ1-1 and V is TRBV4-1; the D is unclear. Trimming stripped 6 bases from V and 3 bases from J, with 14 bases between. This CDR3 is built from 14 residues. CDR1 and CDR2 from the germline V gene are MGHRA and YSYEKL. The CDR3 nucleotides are TGCGCCAGCAGTCCCAAGAGGGATTACACTGAAGCTTTCTTT. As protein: CASSPKRDYTEAFF.

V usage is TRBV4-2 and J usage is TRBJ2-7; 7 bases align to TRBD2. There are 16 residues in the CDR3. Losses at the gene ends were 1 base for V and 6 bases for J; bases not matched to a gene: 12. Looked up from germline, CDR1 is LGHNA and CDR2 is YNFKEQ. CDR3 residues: CASSQGQGLDLSEQYF. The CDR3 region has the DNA TGTGCCAGCAGCCAAGGGCAAGGACTAGACTTGAGCGAGCAGTACTTC.

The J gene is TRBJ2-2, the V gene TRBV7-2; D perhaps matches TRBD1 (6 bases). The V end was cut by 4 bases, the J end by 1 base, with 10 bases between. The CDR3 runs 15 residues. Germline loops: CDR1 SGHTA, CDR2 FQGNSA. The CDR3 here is CASSSWGLNTGELFF. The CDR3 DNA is TGTGCCAGCAGCTCGTGGGGGCTGAACACCGGGGAGCTGTTTTTT.

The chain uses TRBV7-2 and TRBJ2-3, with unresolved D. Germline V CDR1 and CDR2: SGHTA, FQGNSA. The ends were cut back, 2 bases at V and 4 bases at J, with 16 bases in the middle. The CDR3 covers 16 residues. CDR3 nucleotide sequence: TGTGCCAGCAGCTTAAACTGGCGCCGAAGCCCAGATACGCAGTATTTT. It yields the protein CASSLNWRRSPDTQYF. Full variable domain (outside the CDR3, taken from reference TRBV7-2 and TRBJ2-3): GAGVSQSPSNKVTEKGKDVELRCDPISGHTALYWYRQSLGQGLEFLIYFQGNSAPDKSGLPSDRFSAERTGGSVSTLTIQRTQQEDSAVYLCASSLNWRRSPDTQYFGPGTRLTVL.

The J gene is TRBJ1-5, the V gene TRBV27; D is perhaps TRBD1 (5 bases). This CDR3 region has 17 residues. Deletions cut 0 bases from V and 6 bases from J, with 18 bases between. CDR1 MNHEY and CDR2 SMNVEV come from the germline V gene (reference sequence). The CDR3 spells CASSLSQAGRVGQPQHF. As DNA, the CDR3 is TGTGCCAGCAGTTTATCTCAGGCAGGGAGGGTTGGTCAGCCCCAGCATTTT.

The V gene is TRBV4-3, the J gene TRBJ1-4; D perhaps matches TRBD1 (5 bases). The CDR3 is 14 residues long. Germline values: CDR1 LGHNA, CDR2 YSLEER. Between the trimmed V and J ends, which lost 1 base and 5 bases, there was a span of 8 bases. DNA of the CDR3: TGCGCCAGCAGCCAAGTCGGGGGGAATGAAAAACTGTTTTTT. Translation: CASSQVGGNEKLFF.

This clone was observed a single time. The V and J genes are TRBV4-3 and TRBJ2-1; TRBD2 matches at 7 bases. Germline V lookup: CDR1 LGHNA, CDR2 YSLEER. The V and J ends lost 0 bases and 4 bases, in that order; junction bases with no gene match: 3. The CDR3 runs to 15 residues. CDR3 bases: TGCGCCAGCAGCCAAGATCAGCGGGGTTACAATGAGCAGTTCTTC. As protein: CASSQDQRGYNEQFF.

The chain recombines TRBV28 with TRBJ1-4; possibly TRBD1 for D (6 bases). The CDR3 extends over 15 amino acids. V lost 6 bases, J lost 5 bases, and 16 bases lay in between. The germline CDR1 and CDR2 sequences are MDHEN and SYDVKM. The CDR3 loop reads CASSPGGARNEKLFF. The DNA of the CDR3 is TGTGCCAGCAGCCCCGGGGGGGCGCGGAATGAAAAACTGTTTTTT.

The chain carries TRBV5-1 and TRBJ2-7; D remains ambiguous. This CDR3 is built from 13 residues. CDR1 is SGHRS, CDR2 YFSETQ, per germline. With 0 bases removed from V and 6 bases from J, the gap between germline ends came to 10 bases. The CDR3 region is CASSLEYISEQYF. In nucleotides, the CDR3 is TGCGCCAGCAGCTTGGAATATATTAGCGAGCAGTACTTC.

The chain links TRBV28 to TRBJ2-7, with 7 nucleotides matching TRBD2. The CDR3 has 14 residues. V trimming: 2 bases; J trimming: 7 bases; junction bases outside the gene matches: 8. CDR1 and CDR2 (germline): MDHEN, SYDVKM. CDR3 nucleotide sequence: TGTGCCAGCAGTTTACGCGGGAGCGTGGGGGAGCAGTACTTC. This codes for CASSLRGSVGEQYF.

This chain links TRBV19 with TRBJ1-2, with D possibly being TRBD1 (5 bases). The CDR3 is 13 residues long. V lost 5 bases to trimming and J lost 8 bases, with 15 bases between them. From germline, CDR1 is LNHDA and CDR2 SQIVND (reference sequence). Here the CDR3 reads CASSVRTYEGYTF. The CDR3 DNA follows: TGTGCCAGTAGTGTACGGACATACGAAGGCTACACCTTC.

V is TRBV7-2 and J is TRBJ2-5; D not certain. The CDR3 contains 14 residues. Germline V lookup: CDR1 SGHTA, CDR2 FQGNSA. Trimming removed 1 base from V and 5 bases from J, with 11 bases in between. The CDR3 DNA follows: TGTGCCAGCAGCTTAGTTCGTCTGCGGGAGACCCAGTACTTC. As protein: CASSLVRLRETQYF. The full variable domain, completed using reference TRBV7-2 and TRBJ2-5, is GAGVSQSPSNKVTEKGKDVELRCDPISGHTALYWYRQSLGQGLEFLIYFQGNSAPDKSGLPSDRFSAERTGGSVSTLTIQRTQQEDSAVYLCASSLVRLRETQYFGPGTRLLVL.

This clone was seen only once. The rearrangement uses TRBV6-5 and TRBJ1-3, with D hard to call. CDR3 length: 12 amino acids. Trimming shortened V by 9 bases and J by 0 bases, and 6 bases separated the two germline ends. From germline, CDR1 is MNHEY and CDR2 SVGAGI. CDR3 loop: CASANSGNTIYF. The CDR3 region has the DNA TGTGCCAGTGCCAACTCTGGAAACACCATATATTTT.

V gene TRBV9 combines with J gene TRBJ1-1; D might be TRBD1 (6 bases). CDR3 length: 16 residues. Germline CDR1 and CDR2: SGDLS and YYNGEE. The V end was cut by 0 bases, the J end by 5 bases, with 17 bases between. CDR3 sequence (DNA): TGTGCCAGCAGCGTAGCTATCCAGGGACAAAGAACTGAAGCTTTCTTT. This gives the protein CASSVAIQGQRTEAFF. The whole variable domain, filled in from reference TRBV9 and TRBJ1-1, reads DSGVTQTPKHLITATGQRVTLRCSPRSGDLSVYWYQQSLDQGLQFLIQYYNGEERAKGNILERFSAQQFPDLHSELNLSSLELGDSALYFCASSVAIQGQRTEAFFGQGTRLTVV.

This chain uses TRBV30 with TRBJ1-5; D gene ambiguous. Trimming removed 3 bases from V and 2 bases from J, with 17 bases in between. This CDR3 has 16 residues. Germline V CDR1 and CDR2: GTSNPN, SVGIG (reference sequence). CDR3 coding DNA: TGTGCCTGGAGGGAAGGGCGGAACATGGGCAATCAGCCCCAGCATTTT. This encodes CAWREGRNMGNQPQHF.